This passage covers 30 T cell receptor beta chains from one sample sequenced in a study of T cells in Graves' hyperthyroidism and ophthalmopathy. TCR beta CDR3 region amplification was performed from RNA transcripts. HTBI primers were used for first-round RT-PCR of the TCR CDR3. MiXCR was run by TCRdb on the multiplex PCR reads, yielding one entry per CDR3 protein. Of more than 350,000 distinct CDR3 sequences in the sample, around 13% were seen once. Sequenced input: blood. These receptors were obtained from a woman between 25 and 40 years old with Graves' ophthalmopathy.

This clonotype was detected a few times. The chain is built from TRBV10-3 and TRBJ2-1; D perhaps matches TRBD1 (6 bases). V was shortened by 5 bases and J by 1 base, with 18 bases between the two germline ends. CDR3 size: 17 residues. Germline lookup yields CDR1 ENHRY and CDR2 SYGVKD. CDR3 in DNA: TGTGCCATCAGTTCCTCCGGGCAGGGGAGATCCTACAATGAGCAGTTCTTC. Translating gives CAISSSGQGRSYNEQFF.

Ten or more counts support this clonotype. The V and J genes are TRBV2 and TRBJ2-5; no firm D call. This CDR3 has 13 amino acids. Per the germline V gene, CDR1 is SNHLY and CDR2 is FYNNEI. V was shortened by 1 base and J by 10 bases, with 13 bases between the two germline ends. The CDR3 protein is CASSEEYQRGQYF. CDR3 bases: TGTGCCAGCAGTGAAGAGTACCAGAGAGGCCAGTACTTC.

This clonotype has a count of ten or more. CDR3 nucleotides: TGTGCCAGCAGCTTAACGCATCGATTCAATTCACCCCTCCACTTT. Protein product: CASSLTHRFNSPLHF. The chain is built from TRBV5-6 and TRBJ1-6; D unclear. V lost 2 bases to trimming and J lost 7 bases, with 13 bases between them. Germline V CDR1 and CDR2: SGHDT, YYEEEE. The length of the CDR3 is 15 residues.

CDR3 sequence: CASSAGQGKNIQYF. CDR3 nucleotides: TGTGCCAGCAGCGCGGGACAGGGAAAAAACATTCAGTACTTC. The chain employs TRBV9 and TRBJ2-4, with TRBD1 matching over 9 bases. The V gene's germline CDR1 is SGDLS and CDR2 YYNGEE. The junction had 2 bases not matched to a gene; V was cut back by 3 bases and J by 4 bases. The length of the CDR3 is 14 residues.

V is TRBV11-3 and J is TRBJ2-1; TRBD2 agrees at 11 bases. Losses at the gene ends were 5 bases for V and 0 bases for J; bases not matched to a gene: 9. The CDR3 loop spans 18 amino acids. Germline CDR1 reads SGHNT; CDR2 reads YENEEA. For the CDR3, the DNA is TGTGCCAGCAGCCCAACCGGACTAGCGGGTCTCTCCTACAATGAGCAGTTCTTC. Protein: CASSPTGLAGLSYNEQFF.

Note on this clonotype: At one boundary the junction diverges from the germline segment, which might be a read error. J is TRBJ2-7 and V is TRBV7-2; D uncertain. Looked up from germline, CDR1 is SGHTA and CDR2 is FQGNSA. This CDR3 contains 16 residues. The CDR3 bases are TGTGACAGCAGCTTAGAAGGGCCGGCAGGTGAGTACGAGCAGTACTTC. Its translation is CDSSLEGPAGEYEQYF.

In its sample, this clonotype was seen many times. The V call is TRBV30, the J call TRBJ2-1; D tentatively reads TRBD1 or TRBD2 (5 bases each). Looked up from germline, CDR1 is GTSNPN and CDR2 is SVGIG (reference sequence). The V and J ends lost 2 bases and 0 bases respectively, with 11 bases between them. The CDR3 runs to 15 residues. This CDR3 is CAWSKWGSSYNEQFF. In DNA form, the CDR3 reads TGTGCCTGGAGTAAGTGGGGGAGCTCCTACAATGAGCAGTTCTTC.

This clonotype showed up many times. The genes are TRBV3-1 and TRBJ2-2; D unclear. Deletions cut 9 bases from V and 4 bases from J, with 12 bases between. The length of the CDR3 is 13 residues. Germline loops: CDR1 LGHDT, CDR2 YNNKEL (reference sequence). This CDR3 is CASRGVGTGELFF. The CDR3 nucleotides read TGTGCCAGTCGTGGGGTAGGCACCGGGGAGCTGTTTTTT.

As concerns this clonotype: One end of the junction varies from germline; a read error may be responsible. The V gene is TRBV2, the J gene TRBJ1-6, with D unresolved. Germline values: CDR1 SNHLY, CDR2 FYNNEI. This CDR3 region has 13 residues. The CDR3 region has the DNA TGTGCCTCCTCGAGCTCCTATAATCCACCCCTCCACTTT. It encodes CASSSSYNPPLHF.

This clonotype was picked up many times. The chain recombines TRBV29-1 with TRBJ1-1; D unclear. Germline V gene data show CDR1 as SQVTM and CDR2 as ANQGSEA. The length of the CDR3 is 14 residues. V was pared by 5 bases and J by 0 bases, with 13 bases between. CDR3 region: CSVKTRLVNTEAFF. The CDR3 nucleotides are TGCAGCGTTAAAACGAGACTGGTGAACACTGAAGCTTTCTTT.

This clonotype has ten or more counts. The V and J genes are TRBV29-1 and TRBJ2-4; 9 bases fit TRBD1. CDR1 is SQVTM and CDR2 is ANQGSEA in the germline V gene. The CDR3 is 11 amino acids. The ends lost 6 bases at V and 7 bases at J; junction bases unmatched: 1. CDR3 loop: CSVGQGNIQYF. The CDR3 DNA follows: TGCAGCGTGGGACAGGGTAACATTCAGTACTTC.

About this clonotype: A much larger clone lies one base from this, so it may be a read error. The rearrangement uses TRBV4-1 and TRBJ2-2; D could derive from TRBD1 or TRBD2 (5 bases each). Germline V gene data show CDR1 as MGHRA and CDR2 as YSYEKL. CDR3 length: 16 residues. This CDR3 reads CASSQVSRVNTGDLFF. CDR3 DNA: TGCGCCAGCAGCCAAGTTTCCAGGGTTAACACCGGGGACCTGTTTTTT.

This clonotype was counted many times. The V call is TRBV10-3, the J call TRBJ1-1, with a tentative D call TRBD1 (6 bases). Germline V gives CDR1 ENHRY, CDR2 SYGVKD. Trimming took 1 base from V and 4 from J, leaving 13 bases between them. The length of the CDR3 is 15 residues. The CDR3 DNA sequence: TGTGCCATCAGTGAGTTACAGGGAACGTCCACTGAAGCTTTCTTT. Residues: CAISELQGTSTEAFF.

The count of this clonotype is one. A much larger clone differs from this one at a single base, so this may be a read error. The CDR3 DNA sequence: TGTGCCAGCAGTTCCCCAGAATGGGGGGGTGAGCAGTACTTC. Amino acids: CASSSPEWGGEQYF. The rearrangement links TRBV27 to TRBJ2-7; 7 nucleotides match TRBD2. J was trimmed by 7 bases and V by 4 bases; bases with no gene match: 10. The CDR3 has 14 amino acids. The germline CDR1 and CDR2 sequences are MNHEY and SMNVEV (reference sequence).

There are many counts of this clonotype. The chain has TRBV7-3 and TRBJ2-1; 9 nucleotides agree with TRBD1. Germline trimming cut 5 bases from V and 5 bases from J; bases unmatched to any gene: 4. The CDR3 spans 14 residues. The germline V gene encodes CDR1 SGHTA and CDR2 FQGTGA. CDR3 DNA: TGTGCCAGCAGCACCGGGACAGGGAACAATGAGCAGTTCTTC. It encodes CASSTGTGNNEQFF.

The chain has TRBV29-1 and TRBJ1-1; TRBD1 matches at 8 bases. Germline lookup yields CDR1 SQVTM and CDR2 ANQGSEA. V lost 2 bases to trimming and J lost 3 bases; unmatched junction nucleotides: 5. The CDR3 is 14 residues long. The CDR3 sequence: CSVEIYRGDTEAFF. DNA of the CDR3: TGCAGCGTTGAAATATACAGGGGGGACACTGAAGCTTTCTTT.

This clonotype showed up just a few times. This chain uses TRBV12-3 or TRBV12-4 with TRBJ2-7; tentatively, D is TRBD1 or TRBD2 (5 bases each). V lost 8 bases and J lost 3, with 11 bases in between. The CDR3 is made up of 12 amino acids. This CDR3 is CASGTANYEQYF. The CDR3 nucleotides are TGTGCCAGCGGGACGGCCAACTACGAGCAGTACTTC.

This clonotype has at least ten counts. As DNA, the CDR3 is TGTGCCAGCAGTTTGGGACAAAACTATGGCTACACCTTC. As protein: CASSLGQNYGYTF. V gene TRBV28 combines with J gene TRBJ1-2; possible D gene TRBD1, 6 bases. Germline CDR1 MDHEN, CDR2 SYDVKM. V lost 3 bases and J lost 2, with 7 bases in between. The CDR3 has 13 amino acids.

Comment on this clonotype: A much larger clonotype is one base distant, so this may be a read error. This sequence joins TRBV6-1 and TRBJ2-5; D gene uncertain. There are 13 residues in the CDR3. Germline CDR1 reads MNHNS; CDR2 reads SASEGT. V shed 5 bases and J shed 5 bases, with 12 bases lying between them. The DNA of the CDR3 is TGTGCCAGCAGTCTGAGTCCCCACGAGACCCAGTACTTC. It translates to CASSLSPHETQYF.

The sample holds a few counts of this clonotype. V is TRBV6-1 and J is TRBJ2-7, with D possibly being TRBD1 (6 bases). Germline values: CDR1 MNHNS, CDR2 SASEGT. This CDR3 has 15 amino acids. The V end was cut by 6 bases, the J end by 2 bases, with 17 bases between. Here the CDR3 reads CASSPTGTSPYEQYF. CDR3 DNA: TGTGCCAGCAGCCCCACCGGGACATCTCCCTACGAGCAGTACTTC.

This clonotype has just one count. The J gene is TRBJ2-3, the V gene TRBV7-9; D possibly uses TRBD1 or TRBD2 (6 bases each). The CDR3 is 15 amino acids. Per the germline V gene, CDR1 is SEHNR and CDR2 is FQNEAQ (reference sequence). V lost 7 bases, J lost 2 bases, and 16 bases lay in between. Here the CDR3 reads CASTPGASITDTQYF. The CDR3 DNA is TGTGCCAGCACGCCGGGGGCCTCAATCACAGATACGCAGTATTTT.

This clonotype came up many times. CDR3 coding DNA: TGTGCCAGCAGTTACGGGCAGGGGGGAGATACGCAGTATTTT. Translated, it gives CASSYGQGGDTQYF. The gene calls are TRBV6-6 and TRBJ2-3, with D perhaps TRBD1 (7 bases). The V gene lost 2 bases and the J gene lost 5 bases, with 11 bases spanning the gap. Germline CDR1 and CDR2: MNHNY and SVGAGI (reference sequence). The CDR3 consists of 14 residues.

The chain is built from TRBV11-2 and TRBJ2-1; 7 bases are shared with TRBD2. The J segment lost 7 bases and the V segment lost 1 base, leaving 10 bases of the junction unmatched. This CDR3 has 16 residues. Germline CDR1 reads SGHAT; CDR2 reads FQNNGV. CDR3 amino acids: CASSLGGAGAVNEQFF. The CDR3 DNA reads TGTGCCAGCAGCTTAGGAGGGGCGGGAGCCGTAAATGAGCAGTTCTTC.

Many counts were recorded for this clonotype. The chain couples TRBV20-1 to TRBJ1-1; D is ambiguous. Trimming removed 3 bases from V and 4 bases from J, with 15 bases in between. The CDR3 consists of 14 residues. Germline CDR1 and CDR2: DFQATT and SNEGSKA (reference sequence). In nucleotides, the CDR3 is TGCAGTGCTAGGAAACCATTTGAACTCACTGAAGCTTTCTTT. Translating gives CSARKPFELTEAFF.

This clonotype was found many times. The chain uses TRBV5-1 and TRBJ1-6; the D is unclear. The length of the CDR3 is 18 residues. CDR1 is SGHRS, CDR2 YFSETQ, per germline. The V end lost 0 bases, the J end lost 8 bases, and 21 bases lay between the germline ends. CDR3 coding DNA: TGCGCCAGCAGCTTGGCGGATATTGGGCTCCCTGGGGATTCACCCCTCCACTTT. Protein product: CASSLADIGLPGDSPLHF.

This clonotype was counted ten times or more. This chain uses TRBV11-1 with TRBJ1-2; a possible D gene is TRBD1 (5 bases). The length of the CDR3 is 14 residues. Germline V gene data show CDR1 as SGHAT and CDR2 as FQDESV (reference sequence). Trimming stripped 5 bases from V and 5 bases from J, with 15 bases between. CDR3 nucleotides: TGTGCCAGCAGCCAGAGGGGTTCAGTATATGGCTACACCTTC. It is translated as CASSQRGSVYGYTF.

This clonotype was detected many times. The genes are TRBV7-9 and TRBJ2-2; no definite D call. Trimming stripped 4 bases from V and 0 bases from J, with 9 bases between. The length of the CDR3 is 15 residues. Germline lookup yields CDR1 SEHNR and CDR2 FQNEAQ (reference sequence). The CDR3 loop reads CASSSLDTNTGELFF. The CDR3 bases are TGTGCCAGCAGCTCCCTTGATACGAACACCGGGGAGCTGTTTTTT.

This clonotype has a count of ten or more. V and J are TRBV12-3 or TRBV12-4 and TRBJ1-1, with a possible D match to TRBD1 (5 bases). V dropped 3 bases and J dropped 8 bases, with 10 bases sitting between them. The CDR3 has 12 residues. CDR3: CASSFIGTEAFF. CDR3 nucleotides: TGTGCCAGCAGTTTTATTGGGACCGAAGCTTTCTTT.

The sample holds a few counts of this clonotype. CDR3 amino acids: CSARMMGDRETQYF. For the CDR3, the DNA is TGCAGTGCCCGAATGATGGGGGATCGGGAGACCCAGTACTTC. The chain carries TRBV20-1 and TRBJ2-5; perhaps D is TRBD1 or TRBD2 (5 bases each). The germline V gene encodes CDR1 DFQATT and CDR2 SNEGSKA (reference sequence). This CDR3 spans 14 amino acids. V was shortened by 6 bases and J by 5 bases, with 19 bases between the two germline ends.

This clonotype was counted many times. The rearrangement links TRBV7-2 to TRBJ2-7, with 9 nucleotides matching TRBD1. Germline V gene lookup returns CDR1 SGHTA and CDR2 FQGNSA. The CDR3 covers 19 residues. After removal of 4 bases from V and 4 bases from J, the junction contained 20 bases not matched to a gene. The CDR3 bases are TGTGCCAGCAGCTCCCGTGGGCCCAACTGGGGGGGACAGGGTTACGAGCAGTACTTC. Its translation is CASSSRGPNWGGQGYEQYF.